The present T cell receptor beta chain was sequenced within a study of cytomegalovirus exposure and HLA in healthy donors (dated by TCRdb to about 2017). Background on the whole study: In an earlier analysis of some 550 of the donors, about 270 Gb of sequence data and 117 million unique TCR beta sequences from about 179 million T cells were reported. Because of strong linkage in the cohort, roughly five DR-DQ haplotypes were treated as single units for association and clustering. Class I and class II HLA loci were covered by the typing at four-digit resolution. About 330 gigabases of sequencing data and around 80 million unique TCR sequences made up an early release that covered 500 to 650 HLA-typed donors. The study combined high-throughput TCR immunosequencing, statistical association of individual TCRs with disease status, and machine learning to predict cytomegalovirus infection status. Among around 400 genotyped donors of the cohort, an average of approximately 240,000 unique TCR beta nucleotide sequences were sequenced per donor, around 20% of them non-productive. Among the roughly 410 genotyped donors, approximately 81% belonged to the genetic ancestry cluster associated with self-reported Caucasian donors. Along with the roughly 700-subject first cohort, a separate validation cohort of around 120 different subjects was used. In the later analysis, no new phenotypic data were used to find candidate immune exposures; instead, reliance was placed on TCR beta sequences and their occurrence across donors. Using immunosequencing, the study profiled T cell repertoires from approximately 700 subjects and related those repertoires to cytomegalovirus serostatus. To decide whether each TCR beta V gene segment behaved as functional or pseudogenic, an earlier analysis of fewer than 750 of the donors relied on high-throughput TCR beta sequencing. In a later genetic analysis, genome-wide SNP genotypes for about 60% of the 666 donors were used, and that subset was treated as a discovery cohort. Every discovery cohort repertoire had been produced on one sequencing platform. To study patterns of TCR occurrence, a later analysis re-analyzed previously published TCR beta repertoires from 600 to 750 donors and added high-resolution HLA genotyping. Alongside the repertoire data, information on donor age, sex, ethnicity and CMV serostatus was compiled. The number of donors typed differed by locus, with about 629-630 for A, B, C, DRB1 and DQB1, roughly 520 for DQA1, about 610 for DPA1, and around 430 for DPB1. The study was designed to test whether signatures of past pathogen exposure could be identified by cataloging public T cell receptors.

Broader findings and caveats from the paper: A further reported finding was that TCR beta sequences accurately predicted the HLA-A and HLA-B alleles for most subjects in the first cohort. Linkage disequilibrium might explain the correlated functional status among segregating V segments, but an unknown experimental factor could not be ruled out. The sequencing pipeline was judged likely to have produced a cluster of highly shared sequence variants as a technical artifact. Sequencing depth was assumed to be roughly uniform across donors in the presence/absence analyses, though that assumption may not hold. Compared with the 666-donor mean, donors in an Asian-associated ancestry cluster had fewer N-insertions in productive TCRs, according to a later genetic analysis. Broadly in line with IMGT annotations, most TCR beta V segments showed up in productive rearrangements about 87% or about 30% of the time in an earlier analysis of several hundred of the donors. V-gene and J-gene trimming of TCR beta chains was associated with a missense DCLRE1C variant in a later genetic analysis, and the association was replicated in an independent cohort. In vitro tests confirmed that a few of the cytomegalovirus-associated TCR beta chains recognize cytomegalovirus antigens. The authors suggested that the approach could potentially be extended to other disease states and immunological phenotypes. A later analysis found that HLA-associated TCR beta chains were more clonally expanded and had lower generation probabilities than equally common non-associated chains. The earlier analysis of approximately 590 of the donors excluded seventeen rarely observed V segments, including chromosome 9 orphons, because counts were too low. This cohort had only TCR beta chains sequenced, and the lack of alpha or paired-chain data limited which features could be detected. For the cohort, immune exposure information was limited to CMV serostatus. In both the original and validation cohorts, the classifier was reported to diagnose cytomegalovirus status with high specificity and sensitivity. The study listed 164 TCR beta chains as associated with cytomegalovirus. Assigning TCR associations to individual alleles was difficult when HLA alleles, especially DR and DQ, strongly co-occurred. Because HLA typing was missing for some donors at each locus, association tests included only the typed subset. At a false discovery rate of 0.05, a later analysis linked about 16,000 TCR beta sequences to specific HLA alleles. While some public TCRs were present in many individuals, most TCR sequences turned up only very rarely across donors. A later analysis reported that several top co-occurrence clusters appeared linked to parvovirus B19, influenza, CMV and Epstein-Barr virus. A later analysis found that most CMV-associated TCR beta chains appeared HLA-restricted, with HLA associations seemingly driven largely by CMV exposure. In a later analysis, the rate of TCR association differed among HLA loci, with DRB1 alleles having the most associated TCRs and HLA-C alleles having the fewest.

As concerns this clone: The target of this receptor is not known. Within one base of it there is no much larger clone, and no base qualities were kept.

Libraries were prepared through the immunoSEQ multiplex PCR assay. A mixture of 60 forward primers for TCR Vbeta segments and 13 reverse primers for TCR Jbeta segments was used in the multiplex PCR. Amplification of the CDR3 region of rearranged TCR beta genes was performed with a multiplex PCR assay on genomic DNA. The Illumina HiSeq System was used to sequence the amplified TCR beta libraries as 87-base-pair reads. In the authors' own workflow: In a later analysis, some 80 million unique TCR beta chains were counted across the approximately 620 repertoires, and approximately 9.9 million of these chains were shared by at least two donors. Raw reads were error-corrected and collapsed into unique sequences by a nearest-neighbor algorithm in which closely related sequences were merged to remove PCR and sequencing errors. CDR3 sequences were aligned to IMGT reference sequences to assign V, D and J gene segments. For a sequence to be retained, a match of at least six nucleotides to both a V gene segment and a J gene segment was required. Rearrangements were called productive when the CDR3 lacked stop codons and stayed in frame with V and J; all others were non-productive. CDR3 was defined according to IMGT convention as the region running from the second conserved V-encoded cysteine to the conserved J-encoded phenylalanine. In an earlier analysis of just under 600 of the donors, sequences lacking an unambiguous match to a single V gene segment were excluded. In an earlier analysis of around 590 of the donors, a V segment was called functional when productive rearrangements were above 56.7%, and segregating when the standard deviation between donors exceeded 5%. To diagnose cytomegalovirus status from the catalog of TCR beta chain sequences, a statistical classification framework was built. V and J gene assignment, in a later analysis, came from comparing TCR nucleotide sequences with IMGT/GENE-DB human TR gene sequences. In a later analysis, CDR3 sequences and most-parsimonious VDJ recombination scenarios were assigned using the TCRdist pipeline. In a later analysis, each TCR beta chain was defined by its CDR3 amino acid sequence together with its V-gene family, and reads lacking a unique V-gene family were excluded. In a later analysis, fewer than 600 highly shared, low-generation-probability nucleotide sequences were removed to address suspected cross-contamination and a sequencing artifact. In a later analysis, a clonal expansion index was calculated for each public chain from normalized within-repertoire ranks of inferred template counts. A later analysis computed generation probabilities with a VDJ recombination model fitted to out-of-frame rearrangements, and checked the results against IGoR. In a later analysis, hypergeometric tests were used to score TCR-TCR, TCR-HLA and TCR-CMV co-occurrence, with a repertoire-size bias correction applied to TCR pairs. In a later analysis, false discovery rates were estimated by permuting HLA or CMV assignments 20 times. In a later analysis, co-occurring TCRs were grouped using DBSCAN, and TCRdist sequence similarity was added for clustering within HLA-allele-positive subsets. For co-occurrence clustering, repertoires with fewer than 30,000 or more than 120,000 public chains were excluded, along with roughly 5 repertoires with anomalous nucleotide sharing. The table comes from immuneACCESS by way of TCRdb, which keeps in-frame sequences with V and J called. Part of the clones is missing from these tables; in studies checked, under half for an unresolved V gene and the rest for unknown reasons. V and J calls and clone size are given by that table; D and trimming were obtained from the DNA. The sample data list 140,000 to 150,000 clones, and approximately 80% of these were observed just once. The ten largest clonotypes hold about 4% of the sample.

In total, roughly 670 healthy bone marrow donors made up the cohort. At the time of sampling, every cohort member was nominally healthy, though immune exposures that went unrecorded were likely present. The donor was CMV seronegative and belonged to the group of over 300 seronegative cohort members. Every donor gave a peripheral blood sample, and the peripheral blood mononuclear cells from that sample were used for TCR beta sequencing. Genomic DNA was extracted from the blood cell samples with the Qiagen DNeasy Blood Extraction Kit. Material for sequencing was PBMCs. This receptor was obtained from a male donor in good health and CMV-seronegative.

The CDR3: CASSEPLGSGFSASPLHF. The DNA sequence is as follows: TGTGCCAGCAGTGAACCCCTCGGGTCGGGGTTCTCCGCTTCACCCCTCCACTTT. The chain is made from TRBV6-1 and TRBJ1-6, with an unclear D gene assignment. The germline V gene yields MNHNS for CDR1 and SASEGT for CDR2. The junction carries 23 bases between V and J, which are trimmed by 2 bases and 9 bases respectively. The CDR3 goes from the cysteine to the phenylalanine over 18 residues. The only DNA kept is the CDR3, 54 bases in frame from the first base.